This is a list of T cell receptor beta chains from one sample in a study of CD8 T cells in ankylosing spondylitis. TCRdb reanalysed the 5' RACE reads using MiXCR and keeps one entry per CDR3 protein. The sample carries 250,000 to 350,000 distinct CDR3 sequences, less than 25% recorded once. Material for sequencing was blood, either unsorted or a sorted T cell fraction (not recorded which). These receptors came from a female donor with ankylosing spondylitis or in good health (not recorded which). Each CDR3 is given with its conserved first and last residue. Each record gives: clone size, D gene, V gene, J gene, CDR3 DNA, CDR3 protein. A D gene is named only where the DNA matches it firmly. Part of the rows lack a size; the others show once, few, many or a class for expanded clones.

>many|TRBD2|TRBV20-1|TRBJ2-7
TGCAGTGCTCGGACTAGCGGGAATGAGCAGTACTTC
CSARTSGNEQYF
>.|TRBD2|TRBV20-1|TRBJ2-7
TGCAGTGCCAGCAGGACAGCGGGAGGATGGGAGCAGTACTTC
CSASRTAGGWEQYF
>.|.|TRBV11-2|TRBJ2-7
TGTGCCAGCAGCCGATATGGGGGAGAGCAGTACTTC
CASSRYGGEQYF
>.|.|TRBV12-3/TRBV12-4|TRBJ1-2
TGTGCCAGCAGTCATAGTGACAGCCACTATGGCTACACCTTC
CASSHSDSHYGYTF
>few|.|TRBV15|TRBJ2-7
TGTGCCACCAGCAGGGACCAAAGGTGGGGTGACTACGAGCAGTACTTC
CATSRDQRWGDYEQYF
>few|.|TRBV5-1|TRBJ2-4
TGCGCCAGCAGCTCACAGGGAAGGGGGTCCAAAAACATTCAGTACTTC
CASSSQGRGSKNIQYF
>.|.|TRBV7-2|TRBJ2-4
TGTGCCAGCAGCTCCACAGGGAGACTAGCCAAAAACATTCAGTACTTC
CASSSTGRLAKNIQYF
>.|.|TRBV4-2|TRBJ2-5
TGTGCCAGCAGCTCCCCGGGCAGGGGATGGGAGACCCAGTACTTC
CASSSPGRGWETQYF
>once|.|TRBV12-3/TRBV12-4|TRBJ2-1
TGTGCCAGCACCCTCAACGGACTCAATGAGCAGTTCTTC
CASTLNGLNEQFF
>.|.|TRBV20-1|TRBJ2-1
TGCAGTGGAGGGCCTGGGAATGAGCAGTTCTTC
CSGGPGNEQFF
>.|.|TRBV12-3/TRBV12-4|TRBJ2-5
TGTGCCAGCAGTTTAGTCCACCCCGAGACCCAGTACTTC
CASSLVHPETQYF
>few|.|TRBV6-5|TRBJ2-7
TGTGCCAGCAGACCCAGACAGTTTGGAACCTACGAGCAGTACTTC
CASRPRQFGTYEQYF
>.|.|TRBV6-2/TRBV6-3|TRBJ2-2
TGTGCCAGCAGCATCGTTAGGACCGGGGAGCTGTTTTTT
CASSIVRTGELFF
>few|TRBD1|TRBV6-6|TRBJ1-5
TGTGCCAGCAGTTATACGCCGGGGACAGAACAGCATTTT
CASSYTPGTEQHF
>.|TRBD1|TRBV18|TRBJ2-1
TGTGCCAGCTCGGGGACAGAGAGCTCCTACAATGAGCAGTTCTTC
CASSGTESSYNEQFF
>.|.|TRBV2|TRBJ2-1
TGTGCCAGCAGGGGCGCTCGGACTGGCTACAATGAGCAGTTCTTC
CASRGARTGYNEQFF
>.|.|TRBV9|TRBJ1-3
TGTGCCAGCAGCGTAGATTGGGGGAATGCCATATATTTT
CASSVDWGNAIYF
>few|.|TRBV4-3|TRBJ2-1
TGCGCCAGCAGCCAAAATACAGGGTCTGAGCAGTTCTTC
CASSQNTGSEQFF
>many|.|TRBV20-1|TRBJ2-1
TGCAGTGCTGTCTCTAGCGACCTATACAATGAGCAGTTCTTC
CSAVSSDLYNEQFF
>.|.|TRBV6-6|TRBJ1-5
TGTGCCAGCAAGCCGTGGAGCAATCAGCCCCAGCATTTT
CASKPWSNQPQHF
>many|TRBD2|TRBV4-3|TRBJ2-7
TGCGCCAGCAGCCAAGGGGTAGGCGGGGGTTCCTACGAGCAGTACTTC
CASSQGVGGGSYEQYF
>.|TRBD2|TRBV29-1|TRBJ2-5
TGCAGCGTCCTGAGTGAGGGAGGGGAGACCCAGTACTTC
CSVLSEGGETQYF
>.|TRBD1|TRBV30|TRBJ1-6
TGTGCCTGGAGCTACTCTCGGACAGGGTATAATTCACCCCTCCACTTT
CAWSYSRTGYNSPLHF
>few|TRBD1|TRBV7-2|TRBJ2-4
TGTGCCAGCAGCTCGCCGACAGGGAACATTCAGTACTTC
CASSSPTGNIQYF
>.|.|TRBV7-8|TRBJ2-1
TGTGCCAGCAGCTTAGCGTCAGGGCAAGGCGATGAGCAGTTCTTC
CASSLASGQGDEQFF
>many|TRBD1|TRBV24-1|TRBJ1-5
TGTGCCACCAGTGATACACAGGGGATCGACCAGCCCCAGCATTTT
CATSDTQGIDQPQHF
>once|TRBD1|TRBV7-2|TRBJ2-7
TGTGCCAGCAGCTTAGGGGGCCAGGGGGCTGGCGAGCAGTACTTC
CASSLGGQGAGEQYF
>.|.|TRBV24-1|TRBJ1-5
TGTGCCACCAGTGACACGTATAGCAATCAGCCCCAGCATTTT
CATSDTYSNQPQHF
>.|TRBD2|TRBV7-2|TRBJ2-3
TGTGCCAGCAGCTTAGCGCGGCTAGCGGGAGTCGTAAGCACAGATACGCAGTATTTT
CASSLARLAGVVSTDTQYF
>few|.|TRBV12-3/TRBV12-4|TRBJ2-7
TGTGCCAGCAGTTCTACTCATGGGGGGCAGGGAAACTTC
CASSSTHGGQGNF
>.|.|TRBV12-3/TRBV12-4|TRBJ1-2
TGTGCCAGCACCATGACAGGCGTGTCTAACTATGGCTACACCTTC
CASTMTGVSNYGYTF